The 26 T cell receptor beta chains listed next were all sequenced from one sample in a study of blood T cell repertoires in COVID-19. Method: immunoSEQ multiplex PCR; TCRdb's copy keeps in-frame clones and lacks some. The profile shows about 190,000 clones, roughly nine tenths of them singletons. The sample comprised peripheral blood. The receptors were sampled from a man aged 40-55 years with acute or convalescent COVID-19.

The V call is TRBV14, the J call TRBJ1-1, with D possibly matching TRBD1 (5 bases). The CDR3 extends over 13 amino acids. CDR1 and CDR2 (germline): SGHDN, FVKESK. V was shortened by 4 bases and J by 5 bases, with 11 bases between the two germline ends. CDR3 sequence: CASSLQGGTEAFF. The CDR3 DNA follows: TGTGCCAGCAGCCTCCAGGGAGGAACTGAAGCTTTCTTT.

The V gene is TRBV7-2, the J gene TRBJ1-3, with D tentatively TRBD1 (5 bases). CDR1 is SGHTA, CDR2 FQGNSA, per germline. The V and J ends lost 5 bases and 0 bases respectively, with 11 bases between them. The CDR3 runs 15 residues. CDR3: CASSQAGPSGNTIYF. The CDR3 region has the DNA TGTGCCAGCAGCCAGGCGGGGCCCTCTGGAAACACCATATATTTT.

The gene calls are TRBV5-5 and TRBJ2-5, with D possibly being TRBD1 (6 bases). Germline assignment: CDR1 SGHKS and CDR2 YYEKEE (reference sequence). The ends were cut back, 1 base at V and 5 bases at J, with 12 bases in the middle. There are 14 residues in the CDR3. The CDR3 region is CASSLSGGGETQYF. The CDR3 DNA sequence: TGTGCCAGCAGCTTGAGTGGGGGCGGGGAGACCCAGTACTTC.

The rearrangement uses TRBV5-1 and TRBJ1-1, with a weak D call TRBD1 (6 bases). This CDR3 comprises 15 residues. Between the trimmed V and J ends, which lost 4 bases and 2 bases, there was a span of 15 bases. CDR1 is SGHRS, CDR2 YFSETQ, per germline. The CDR3: CASSPTTGLNTEAFF. In DNA, the CDR3 is TGCGCCAGCAGCCCAACCACAGGGTTAAACACTGAAGCTTTCTTT.

The chain's CDR3 is CASSLGLGYYEQYF. The CDR3 bases are TGTGCCAGCAGCTTAGGCCTAGGATACTACGAGCAGTACTTC. V is TRBV7-2 and J is TRBJ2-7, with D unresolved. Trimming cost V 1 base and J 3 bases, with 10 bases left between them. In germline, CDR1 is SGHTA, CDR2 FQGNSA. The CDR3 covers 14 residues.

J is TRBJ2-2 and V is TRBV2, with 7 bases lining up with TRBD1. Germline V gives CDR1 SNHLY, CDR2 FYNNEI. V lost 7 bases and J lost 0; bases outside the gene matches: 5. This CDR3 spans 15 amino acids. In DNA form, the CDR3 reads TGTGCCAGCACCACCGGGACAGCGAACACCGGGGAGCTGTTTTTT. Its protein is CASTTGTANTGELFF.

The chain uses TRBV18 and TRBJ2-7; D is uncertain. Trimming removed 3 bases at V and 3 bases at J, with 15 bases between. Germline CDR1 and CDR2: KGHSH and LQKENI. This CDR3 is 15 amino acids long. CDR3 residues: CASSPDTLPIYEQYF. Written as DNA, the CDR3 is TGTGCCAGCTCACCCGACACCTTGCCGATCTACGAGCAGTACTTC.

The CDR3 region is CASSVLPGQQETQYF. The CDR3 DNA is TGTGCCAGCAGCGTACTACCGGGACAACAAGAGACCCAGTACTTC. The chain recombines TRBV7-6 with TRBJ2-5; possibly TRBD1 for D (6 bases). Germline CDR1 and CDR2: SGHVS and FNYEAQ. V was pared by 5 bases and J by 2 bases, with 15 bases between. This CDR3 contains 15 residues.

This chain uses TRBV5-4 with TRBJ2-5; TRBD2 matches at 8 bases. The ends lost 3 bases at V and 1 base at J; junction bases unmatched: 5. Germline V lookup: CDR1 SGHNT, CDR2 YYREEE (reference sequence). This CDR3 contains 15 residues. Written as DNA, the CDR3 is TGTGCCAGCAGCTCCCCAGGACTAGCCCAAGAGACCCAGTACTTC. Protein product: CASSSPGLAQETQYF.

This clone appeared once. The rearrangement links TRBV10-3 to TRBJ2-3; 8 nucleotides align to TRBD1. From germline, CDR1 is ENHRY and CDR2 SYGVKD. The CDR3 contains 14 residues. The V and J ends lost 2 bases and 3 bases, in that order; junction bases with no gene match: 1. CDR3 sequence reads: CAISEQGATDTQYF. The CDR3 coding sequence is TGTGCCATCAGTGAGCAGGGGGCAACAGATACGCAGTATTTT.

The chain combines TRBV7-2 with TRBJ2-7, with 7 positions matching TRBD1. Trimming took 5 bases from V and 6 from J; bases not matched to a gene: 7. This CDR3 contains 13 residues. Germline V gene data show CDR1 as SGHTA and CDR2 as FQGNSA. The DNA for the CDR3 is TGTGCCAGCAGCCGCGACAGGGTTGGCGAGCAGTACTTC. Amino acid sequence: CASSRDRVGEQYF.

In its sample, this clone was seen a few times. Within the sample, other DNA sequences also encode this same CDR3. The rearrangement joins TRBV2 to TRBJ2-6, with D unclear. Germline V gives CDR1 SNHLY, CDR2 FYNNEI. This CDR3 has 15 residues. Trimming shortened V by 3 bases and J by 1 base, and 7 bases separated the two germline ends. The CDR3 DNA reads as TGTGCCAGCAGTGATTGGGCTTCTGGGGCCAACGTCCTGACTTTC. This sequence encodes CASSDWASGANVLTF. The full variable domain, rest sourced from reference TRBV2 and TRBJ2-6, is EPEVTQTPSHQVTQMGQEVILRCVPISNHLYFYWYRQILGQKVEFLVSFYNNEISEKSEIFDDQFSVERPDGSNFTLKIRSTKLEDSAMYFCASSDWASGANVLTFGAGSRLTVL.

The chain links TRBV7-7 to TRBJ2-5; 7 nucleotides agree with TRBD2. The junction had 8 bases not matched to a gene; V was cut back by 5 bases and J by 5 bases. This CDR3 has 14 amino acids. Germline CDR1 and CDR2: SSHAT and FNYEAQ (reference sequence). CDR3 residues: CASSPTSARETQYF. As DNA, the CDR3 is TGTGCCAGCAGCCCAACTAGCGCCCGGGAGACCCAGTACTTC. Filled out from reference TRBV7-7 and TRBJ2-5, the complete variable domain reads GAGVSQSPRYKVTKRGQDVTLRCDPISSHATLYWYQQALGQGPEFLTYFNYEAQPDKSGLPSDRFSAERPEGSISTLTIQRTEQRDSAMYRCASSPTSARETQYFGPGTRLLVL.

J is TRBJ2-7 and V is TRBV11-2; 8 bases match TRBD1. The CDR3 runs 12 residues. J lost 10 bases, V lost 5 bases, and 7 bases had no gene match. Looked up from germline, CDR1 is SGHAT and CDR2 is FQNNGV. In nucleotides, the CDR3 is TGTGCCAGCAGCGGACAGGGTGTAGACCAGTACTTC. Its protein is CASSGQGVDQYF.

This sequence joins TRBV3-1 (or the pseudogene TRBV3-2) and TRBJ2-7; TRBD2 aligns across 8 bases. From germline, CDR1 is LGHDT and CDR2 YNNKEL (reference sequence). The CDR3 loop spans 18 amino acids. After removal of 5 bases from V and 1 base from J, the junction contained 16 bases not matched to a gene. CDR3 protein: CASSKWRGAPHPSYEQYF. The DNA for the CDR3 is TGTGCCAGCAGCAAGTGGCGGGGGGCCCCCCATCCTTCCTACGAGCAGTACTTC.

This clone was found once. The chain recombines TRBV5-6 with TRBJ1-6, with TRBD1 matching 9 bases. Germline CDR1 reads SGHDT; CDR2 reads YYEEEE. V was clipped by 3 bases and J by 9 bases; unmatched bases: 7. The CDR3 is made up of 15 amino acids. In DNA, the CDR3 is TGTGCCAGCAGCTCCACGGGACAGGGAGGTTCACCCCTCCACTTT. It codes for CASSSTGQGGSPLHF.

Note on this clone: This sample also contains other DNA sequences that code for the same CDR3. The V and J genes are TRBV9 and TRBJ1-1; D uncertain. V was cut by 0 bases and J by 1 base, with 7 bases left in between. CDR1 is SGDLS and CDR2 is YYNGEE in the germline V gene. The CDR3 sequence is 14 residues long. For the CDR3, the DNA is TGTGCCAGCAGCGTAGTACCGGGGAACACTGAAGCTTTCTTT. Its translation is CASSVVPGNTEAFF.

V gene TRBV7-2 combines with J gene TRBJ2-5; TRBD1 agrees at 7 bases. There are 15 residues in the CDR3. The V gene's germline CDR1 is SGHTA and CDR2 FQGNSA. V lost 3 bases and J lost 2; bases outside the gene matches: 6. CDR3 nucleotide sequence: TGTGCCAGCAGCTTTTACCGGGACAGTCAAGAGACCCAGTACTTC. It is translated as CASSFYRDSQETQYF.

This chain links TRBV28 with TRBJ1-5, with D perhaps TRBD1 (6 bases). Trimming stripped 6 bases from V and 0 bases from J, with 15 bases between. Germline V CDR1 and CDR2: MDHEN, SYDVKM. The CDR3 runs to 16 residues. CDR3 in DNA: TGTGCCAGCAGCCTAGGGGGTTATGATAGCAATCAGCCCCAGCATTTT. Residues: CASSLGGYDSNQPQHF.

V is TRBV3-1 (or the pseudogene TRBV3-2) and J is TRBJ2-3, with D possibly being TRBD2 (7 bases). CDR3 length: 19 residues. V was cut by 2 bases and J by 2 bases, with 23 bases left in between. Germline V CDR1 and CDR2: LGHDT, YNNKEL (reference sequence). The CDR3: CASSQIGRGPAGDTDTQYF. In DNA, the CDR3 is TGTGCCAGCAGCCAAATCGGCCGGGGGCCGGCGGGGGACACAGATACGCAGTATTTT.

The V call is TRBV12-5, the J call TRBJ2-7, with 9 bases lining up with TRBD1. CDR1 and CDR2 from the germline V gene are LGHNT and FRNRAP. The CDR3 covers 15 residues. Unmatched junction bases numbered 6, after V lost 5 bases and J lost 1 base. CDR3 region: CASGKGTGRSYEQYF. DNA for the CDR3: TGTGCTAGTGGTAAGGGGACAGGGAGGTCCTACGAGCAGTACTTC.

The chain links TRBV4-1 to TRBJ2-1; D is unresolved. The CDR3 is 11 amino acids. The germline V and J ends were trimmed by 3 bases and 8 bases, with 5 bases remaining between them. Germline loops: CDR1 MGHRA, CDR2 YSYEKL. DNA of the CDR3: TGCGCCAGCAGCCAGCGCGATGAGCAGTTCTTC. Translation gives CASSQRDEQFF.

This chain connects TRBV18 to TRBJ2-3, with 7 bases identical to TRBD2. This CDR3 comprises 16 residues. Trimming cost V 2 bases and J 5 bases; bases outside gene matches: 10. Per germline, CDR1 KGHSH and CDR2 LQKENI. This CDR3 is CASSPIRAGSGDTQYF. CDR3 in DNA: TGTGCCAGCTCACCAATAAGAGCGGGGTCGGGAGATACGCAGTATTTT.

The chain has TRBV11-2 and TRBJ2-3, with TRBD1 identical over 10 bases. The V segment lost 2 bases and the J segment 6 bases; nucleotides outside the gene matches: 8. Germline V CDR1 and CDR2: SGHAT, FQNNGV. The CDR3 runs to 16 residues. CDR3 sequence (DNA): TGTGCCAGCAGCTTAAGGGGACAGGGGTATCTCGATACGCAGTATTTT. It is translated as CASSLRGQGYLDTQYF.

J is TRBJ1-2 and V is TRBV30, with TRBD1 matching over 10 bases. Germline loops: CDR1 GTSNPN, CDR2 SVGIG (reference sequence). This CDR3 has 13 amino acids. V was clipped by 3 bases and J by 3 bases; unmatched bases: 1. The CDR3 sequence is CAWRTGGDYGYTF. The CDR3 DNA follows: TGTGCCTGGAGGACAGGGGGCGACTATGGCTACACCTTC.

The chain links TRBV19 to TRBJ1-4; D is possibly TRBD1 (5 bases). CDR1 is LNHDA and CDR2 is SQIVND in the germline V gene (reference sequence). V dropped 7 bases and J dropped 1 base, with 16 bases sitting between them. This CDR3 has 16 amino acids. The DNA of the CDR3 is TGTGCCAGTAACACCCTGGGACTGAGAACTAATGAAAAACTGTTTTTT. Its protein product is CASNTLGLRTNEKLFF.